The clone carrying this TCR beta chain has a handful of counts. No antigen is known for it. An Oncomine TCR Beta short-read assay was used to sequence the DNA from cultured CD4+ T cells. One entry per CDR3 protein, called by TCRdb with MiXCR from the PCR reads. The sample lists about 20,000 distinct CDR3 sequences, 40% to 50% occurring once. The ends were cut back, 2 bases at V and 6 bases at J, with 10 bases in the middle. The CDR3 loop spans 13 amino acids. Germline CDR1 is SGHTA and CDR2 is FQGNSA. The data stem from a study of vaccination and CD4 T cells after COVID-19. The treatment is: approximately 9-day PBMC culture with coronavirus spike peptide pools or control peptides (ViraFEST assay). ViraFEST grew antigen-specific T cells using peptide pools, then sequenced TCRs.

Sequenced here: CD4+ T cells from blood, cultured in vitro, sampled after SARS-CoV-2 vaccination. The gene calls are TRBV7-2 and TRBJ1-1; D is undetermined. This clonotype was obtained from a human donor who had recovered from COVID-19. The CDR3 here is CASSLRNSPEAFF. CDR3 nucleotides: TGTGCCAGCAGCTTAAGGAACTCTCCTGAAGCTTTCTTT.